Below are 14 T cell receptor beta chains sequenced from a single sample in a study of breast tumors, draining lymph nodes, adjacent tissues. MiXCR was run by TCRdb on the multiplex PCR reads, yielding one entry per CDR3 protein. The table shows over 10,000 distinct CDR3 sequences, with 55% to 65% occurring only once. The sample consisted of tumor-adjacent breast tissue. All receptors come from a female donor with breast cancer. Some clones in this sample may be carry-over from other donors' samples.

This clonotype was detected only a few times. DNA for the CDR3: TGTGCCAGCAGCCGAGGACAGGGGTGGAGGGGCTACGAGCAGTACTTC. Amino acid sequence: CASSRGQGWRGYEQYF. V usage is TRBV14 and J usage is TRBJ2-7, with 9 bases lining up with TRBD1. The CDR3 covers 16 residues. Germline-derived CDR1 and CDR2 are SGHDN and FVKESK. V trimming: 4 bases; J trimming: 3 bases; junction bases outside the gene matches: 10. Using reference TRBV14 and TRBJ2-7 for the parts outside the CDR3, the full variable domain is EAGVTQFPSHSVIEKGQTVTLRCDPISGHDNLYWYRRVMGKEIKFLLHFVKESKQDESGMPNNRFLAERTGGTYSTLKVQPAELEDSGVYFCASSRGQGWRGYEQYFGPGTRLTVT.

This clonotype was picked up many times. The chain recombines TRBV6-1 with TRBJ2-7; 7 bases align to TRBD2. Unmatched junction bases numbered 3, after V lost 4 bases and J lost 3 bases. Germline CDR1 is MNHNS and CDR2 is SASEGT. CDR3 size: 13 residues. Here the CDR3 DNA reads TGTGCCAGCAGTGGTGCGGGGGACTACGAGCAGTACTTC. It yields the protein CASSGAGDYEQYF.

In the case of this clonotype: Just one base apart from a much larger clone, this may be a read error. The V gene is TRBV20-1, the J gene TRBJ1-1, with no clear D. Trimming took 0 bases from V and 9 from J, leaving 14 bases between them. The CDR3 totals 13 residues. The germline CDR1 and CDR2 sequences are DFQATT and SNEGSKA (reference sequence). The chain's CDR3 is CSARERQLRKAFF. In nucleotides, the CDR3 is TGCAGTGCTAGAGAAAGGCAGTTACGTAAAGCTTTCTTT.

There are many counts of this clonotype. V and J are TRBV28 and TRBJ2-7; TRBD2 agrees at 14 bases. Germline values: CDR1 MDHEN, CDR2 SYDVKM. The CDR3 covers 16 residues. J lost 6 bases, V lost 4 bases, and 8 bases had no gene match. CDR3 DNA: TGTGCCAGCAGTTCCGGGACTAGCGGGAGAACCCCCGAGCAGTACTTC. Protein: CASSSGTSGRTPEQYF. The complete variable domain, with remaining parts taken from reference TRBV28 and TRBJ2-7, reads DVKVTQSSRYLVKRTGEKVFLECVQDMDHENMFWYRQDPGLGLRLIYFSYDVKMKEKGDIPEGYSVSREKKERFSLILESASTNQTSMYLCASSSGTSGRTPEQYFGPGTRLTVT.

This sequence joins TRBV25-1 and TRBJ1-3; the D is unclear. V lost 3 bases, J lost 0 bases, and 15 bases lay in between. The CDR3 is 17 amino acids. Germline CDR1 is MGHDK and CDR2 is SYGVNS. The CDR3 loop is CASSEKGMITSGNTIYF. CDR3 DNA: TGTGCCAGCAGTGAGAAAGGAATGATTACCTCTGGAAACACCATATATTTT.

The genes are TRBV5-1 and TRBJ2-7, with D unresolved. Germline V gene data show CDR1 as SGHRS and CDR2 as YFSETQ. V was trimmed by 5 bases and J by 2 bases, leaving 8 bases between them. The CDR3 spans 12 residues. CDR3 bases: TGCGCCAGCAGATTCGATCCCTACGAGCAGTACTTC. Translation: CASRFDPYEQYF.

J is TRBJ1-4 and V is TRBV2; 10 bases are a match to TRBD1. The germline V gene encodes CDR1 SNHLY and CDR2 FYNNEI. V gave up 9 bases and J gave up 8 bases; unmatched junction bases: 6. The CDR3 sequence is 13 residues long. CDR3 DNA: TGTGCCAGACCGGGACAGGGGAGAGAAAAACTGTTTTTT. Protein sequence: CARPGQGREKLFF.

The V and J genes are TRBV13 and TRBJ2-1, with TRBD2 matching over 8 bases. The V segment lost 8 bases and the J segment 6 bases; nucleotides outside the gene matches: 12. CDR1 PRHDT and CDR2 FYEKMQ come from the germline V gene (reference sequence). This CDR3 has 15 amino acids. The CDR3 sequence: CASGVHGGAVNEQFF. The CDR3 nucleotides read TGTGCCAGCGGCGTACACGGGGGGGCGGTCAATGAGCAGTTCTTC.

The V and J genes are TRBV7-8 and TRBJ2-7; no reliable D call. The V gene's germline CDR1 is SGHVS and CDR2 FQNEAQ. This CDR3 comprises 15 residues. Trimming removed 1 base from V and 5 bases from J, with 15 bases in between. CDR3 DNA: TGTGCCAGCAGCTTAGGTACCTACTTGGAGCACGAGCAGTACTTC. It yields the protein CASSLGTYLEHEQYF.

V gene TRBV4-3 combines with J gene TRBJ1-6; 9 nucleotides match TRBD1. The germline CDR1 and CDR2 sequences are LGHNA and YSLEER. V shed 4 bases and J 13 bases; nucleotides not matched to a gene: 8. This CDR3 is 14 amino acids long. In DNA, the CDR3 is TGCGCCAGCAGCCCCGTGGGGACAGGGAGCCCCCTCCACTTT. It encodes CASSPVGTGSPLHF.

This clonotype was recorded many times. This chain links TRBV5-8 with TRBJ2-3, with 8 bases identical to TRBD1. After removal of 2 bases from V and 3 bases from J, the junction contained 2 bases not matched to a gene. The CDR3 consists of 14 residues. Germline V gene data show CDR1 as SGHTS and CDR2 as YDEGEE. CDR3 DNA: TGTGCCAGCAGCTTTGGACAGGGAACAGATACGCAGTATTTT. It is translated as CASSFGQGTDTQYF.

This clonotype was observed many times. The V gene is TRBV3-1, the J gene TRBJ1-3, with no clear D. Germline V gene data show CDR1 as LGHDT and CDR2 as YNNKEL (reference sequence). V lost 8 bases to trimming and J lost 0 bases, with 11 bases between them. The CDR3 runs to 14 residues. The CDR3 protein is CASALDYSGNTIYF. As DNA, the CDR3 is TGTGCCAGCGCCCTGGATTACTCTGGAAACACCATATATTTT. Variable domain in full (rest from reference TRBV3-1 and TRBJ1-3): DTAVSQTPKYLVTQMGNDKSIKCEQNLGHDTMYWYKQDSKKFLKIMFSYNNKELIINETVPNRFSPKSPDKAHLNLHINSLELGDSAVYFCASALDYSGNTIYFGEGSWLTVV.

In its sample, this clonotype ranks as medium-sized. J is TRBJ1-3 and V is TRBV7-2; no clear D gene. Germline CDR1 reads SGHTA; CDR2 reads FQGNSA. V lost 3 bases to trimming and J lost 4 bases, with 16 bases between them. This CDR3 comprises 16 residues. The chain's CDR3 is CASSFDIGLTGNTIYF. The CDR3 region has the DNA TGTGCCAGCAGCTTTGACATTGGTCTGACCGGAAACACCATATATTTT.

In DNA form, the CDR3 reads TGCAGTGCCAGTAGGGGGGTTGGCTACACCTTC. It is translated as CSASRGVGYTF. J is TRBJ1-2 and V is TRBV20-1, with D maybe TRBD1 (6 bases). With 6 bases removed from V and 7 bases from J, the gap between germline ends came to 12 bases. Germline CDR1 reads DFQATT; CDR2 reads SNEGSKA (reference sequence). This CDR3 spans 11 amino acids.